This T cell receptor (beta chain) was recorded in a study of T cells in Graves' hyperthyroidism and ophthalmopathy. Concerning this clonotype: Its antigen remains unidentified.

General study findings and limits: The majority of expanded thyroid clonotypes above 0.001 also appeared in blood.

Regions amplified from RNA transcripts were the TCR beta CDR3 regions. A first-round RT-PCR of the TCR CDR3 used the HTBI primer set. TCRdb processed the multiplex PCR reads anew with MiXCR; each CDR3 protein has one entry. The sample contains some 600,000 distinct CDR3 sequences, just over 45% of which appear only once. The CDR3 length is 14 residues. Between the trimmed V and J ends, which lost 5 bases and 0 bases, there was a span of 11 bases. Germline V gene data show CDR1 as MNHEY and CDR2 as SVGAGI. This TCR was sampled from a woman between 18 and 29 years old with Graves' hyperthyroidism. Sequenced: peripheral blood or thyroid tissue (not recorded which). The chain employs TRBV6-5 and TRBJ2-7; D not resolved. The CDR3, as DNA: TGTGCCAGCAGTACGTTGAGGAGCTCCTACGAGCAGTACTTC. Encoded protein: CASSTLRSSYEQYF.